Shown below are 7 T cell receptor beta chains from a single sample sequenced in a study of T cell responses to AZD1222 COVID-19 vaccine (dated by TCRdb to the early 2020s). The time point label on this specimen signifies: about 28 days (+/-7) after the second vaccine dose. Library prep was done by the immunoSEQ multiplex PCR assay. TCRdb stores this immuneACCESS table with in-frame sequences only. Part of the clones is absent; in the studies checked, under half of the shortfall reflects unresolved V genes, and no reason is known for the rest. The sample includes about 130,000 clones, with 80% to 90% observed a single time. The ten most abundant clones make up roughly a tenth of the sample. The specimen was peripheral blood, collected 28 days after the second AZD1222 dose. The receptors here all came from an adult who received the AZD1222 COVID-19 vaccine.

CDR3 bases: TGTGCCAGCAGTTTTGAGGAGACCCAGTACTTC. Amino acids: CASSFEETQYF. V is TRBV12-3 or TRBV12-4 and J is TRBJ2-5; no definite D call. This CDR3 comprises 11 residues. V was cut by 3 bases and J by 5 bases, with 4 bases left in between.

This clone appeared a single time. The chain couples TRBV2 to TRBJ1-5; D possibly corresponds to TRBD1 (5 bases). The CDR3 totals 13 residues. Trimming stripped 7 bases from V and 6 bases from J, with 13 bases between. The germline gives CDR1 SNHLY, CDR2 FYNNEI. The DNA of the CDR3 is TGTGCCAGCATGGCGCAGGGAGGTCAGCCCCAGCATTTT. Protein sequence: CASMAQGGQPQHF.

This clone was seen a few times. The chain couples TRBV30 to TRBJ1-1; maybe TRBD1 (6 bases). Trimming removed 3 bases at V and 5 bases at J, with 19 bases between. CDR3 length: 15 residues. CDR1 is GTSNPN, CDR2 SVGIG, per germline (reference sequence). The CDR3 bases are TGTGCCTGGAGAACCGGCGGCACAGGGAGGACTGAAGCTTTCTTT. Translated: CAWRTGGTGRTEAFF.

This chain connects TRBV11-2 to TRBJ2-1, with D uncertain. Germline V gene sequence: CDR1 SGHAT, CDR2 FQNNGV. V lost 3 bases to trimming and J lost 12 bases, with 15 bases between them. CDR3 size: 13 residues. The CDR3 region is CASSFDPGSAQFF. CDR3 DNA sequence: TGTGCCAGCAGCTTTGACCCCGGCAGTGCGCAGTTCTTC.

This chain joins TRBV6-1 and TRBJ2-1; possibly TRBD2 for D (5 bases). CDR1 is MNHNS and CDR2 is SASEGT in the germline V gene. V lost 2 bases and J lost 4, with 6 bases in between. The CDR3 has 13 residues. The CDR3 DNA reads as TGTGCCAGCAGTGAAAGGAGGTACAATGAGCAGTTCTTC. It is translated as CASSERRYNEQFF.

V and J are TRBV28 and TRBJ2-1, with 10 bases matching TRBD2. Trimming cost V 4 bases and J 6 bases; bases outside gene matches: 3. Germline V CDR1 and CDR2: MDHEN, SYDVKM. This CDR3 spans 14 amino acids. CDR3 amino acids: CASSSRTSGNEQFF. CDR3 DNA: TGTGCCAGCAGTTCCCGGACTAGCGGCAATGAGCAGTTCTTC.

The chain's CDR3 is CASSLWGESGYTF. The CDR3 DNA follows: TGTGCCAGCAGCTTATGGGGCGAAAGTGGCTACACCTTC. The J gene is TRBJ1-2, the V gene TRBV7-2, with a weak D call TRBD1 (5 bases). CDR1 SGHTA and CDR2 FQGNSA come from the germline V gene. The ends were cut back, 2 bases at V and 7 bases at J, with 11 bases in the middle. This CDR3 contains 13 residues.